A single sample is the source of the 20 T cell receptor beta chains below, sequenced in a study of OX40 agonist ivuxolimab in advanced cancers. Measured with immunoSEQ multiplex PCR; TCRdb has only the in-frame clones, and not every one. The sample contains more than 35,000 clones, 89% of which appear only once. The source was CD4+ or CD8+ T cells sorted from blood, collected in a trial of the OX40 agonist ivuxolimab. Source of these receptors: an adult with an advanced solid tumor such as melanoma, head and neck, liver or kidney cancer.

The chain joins TRBV7-9 to TRBJ2-3, with D unclear. The CDR3 totals 15 residues. The germline V and J ends were trimmed by 0 bases and 5 bases, with 12 bases remaining between them. Germline lookup yields CDR1 SEHNR and CDR2 FQNEAQ (reference sequence). The CDR3 DNA reads as TGTGCCAGCAGCTTAGCGTCAGTCGTTCAAGATACGCAGTATTTT. Amino acids: CASSLASVVQDTQYF.

V usage is TRBV10-3 and J usage is TRBJ2-2; TRBD1 matches at 10 bases. The V gene end was trimmed by 3 bases and the J gene end by 7 bases; junction bases not matched to a gene: 14. Germline V gene sequence: CDR1 ENHRY, CDR2 SYGVKD. The CDR3 sequence is 18 residues long. This CDR3 reads CAISEATGGVGGNGELFF. CDR3 bases: TGTGCCATCAGTGAAGCGACAGGGGGCGTCGGTGGTAACGGGGAGCTGTTTTTT.

The chain couples TRBV9 to TRBJ2-6, with 7 bases identical to TRBD1. The junction had 9 bases not matched to a gene; V was cut back by 3 bases and J by 0 bases. This CDR3 has 18 amino acids. Germline CDR1 SGDLS, CDR2 YYNGEE. CDR3 protein: CASSARTGVVSGANVLTF. DNA of the CDR3: TGTGCCAGCAGCGCCCGGACAGGCGTCGTCTCTGGGGCCAACGTCCTGACTTTC. Full variable domain (outside the CDR3, taken from reference TRBV9 and TRBJ2-6): DSGVTQTPKHLITATGQRVTLRCSPRSGDLSVYWYQQSLDQGLQFLIQYYNGEERAKGNILERFSAQQFPDLHSELNLSSLELGDSALYFCASSARTGVVSGANVLTFGAGSRLTVL.

The chain links TRBV11-3 to TRBJ1-6, with 7 bases aligning to TRBD1. The V segment lost 5 bases and the J segment 5 bases; nucleotides outside the gene matches: 0. From germline, CDR1 is SGHNT and CDR2 YENEEA. The CDR3 is made up of 13 amino acids. CDR3 sequence: CASSQGDNSPLHF. The CDR3 DNA follows: TGTGCCAGCAGCCAGGGGGATAATTCACCCCTCCACTTT.

This rearrangement joins TRBV6-1 to TRBJ2-7; D remains unclear. The CDR3 is 11 residues long. Per the germline V gene, CDR1 is MNHNS and CDR2 is SASEGT. The ends were cut back, 5 bases at V and 7 bases at J, with 9 bases in the middle. CDR3 region: CASSSLGEQYF. CDR3 in DNA: TGTGCCAGCAGTTCCCTTGGGGAGCAGTACTTC.

The table lists this clone with a count of one. This rearrangement joins TRBV5-5 to TRBJ2-7; D ambiguous. The CDR3 totals 13 residues. In germline, CDR1 is SGHKS, CDR2 YYEKEE (reference sequence). Between the trimmed V and J ends, which lost 6 bases and 0 bases, there was a span of 10 bases. The CDR3 DNA sequence: TGTGCCAGCAAGGCAGGAAGCTCCTACGAGCAGTACTTC. Translating it yields CASKAGSSYEQYF. The variable domain in full, completed from reference TRBV5-5 and TRBJ2-7, reads DAGVTQSPTHLIKTRGQQVTLRCSPISGHKSVSWYQQVLGQGPQFIFQYYEKEERGRGNFPDRFSARQFPNYSSELNVNALLLGDSALYLCASKAGSSYEQYFGPGTRLTVT.

The chain is built from TRBV30 and TRBJ2-7; TRBD1 agrees at 7 bases. There are 13 residues in the CDR3. Germline V gives CDR1 GTSNPN, CDR2 SVGIG (reference sequence). J gave up 3 bases and V 0 bases, and 2 bases lay outside the gene matches. This CDR3 is CAWSVGGVYEQYF. Written as DNA, the CDR3 is TGTGCCTGGAGTGTAGGGGGCGTCTACGAGCAGTACTTC.

The chain is built from TRBV11-2 and TRBJ2-6, with TRBD1 matching over 9 bases. Trimming removed 3 bases from V and 0 bases from J; junction bases left unmatched: 0. CDR1 and CDR2 from the germline V gene are SGHAT and FQNNGV. CDR3 length: 16 amino acids. Here the CDR3 reads CASSLTGGSGANVLTF. In DNA, the CDR3 is TGTGCCAGCAGCTTGACAGGGGGCTCTGGGGCCAACGTCCTGACTTTC.

V usage is TRBV4-1 and J usage is TRBJ2-1, with 10 bases fitting TRBD1. The junction had 7 bases not matched to a gene; V was cut back by 0 bases and J by 5 bases. CDR1 is MGHRA and CDR2 is YSYEKL in the germline V gene. There are 17 residues in the CDR3. CDR3 sequence reads: CASSQDVGQGGNNEQFF. The CDR3 coding sequence is TGCGCCAGCAGCCAAGATGTCGGACAGGGGGGAAACAATGAGCAGTTCTTC.

The chain combines TRBV4-3 with TRBJ2-5, with a weak D call TRBD1 (5 bases). Deletions cut 3 bases from V and 1 base from J, with 12 bases between. This CDR3 region has 15 residues. Per the germline V gene, CDR1 is LGHNA and CDR2 is YSLEER. CDR3 bases: TGCGCCAGCAGCCAGACCTCAGGGCCCCAAGAGACCCAGTACTTC. It is translated as CASSQTSGPQETQYF.

The CDR3 DNA sequence: TGTGCCAGTGGATGGCGGGGCCTTTTGGAGACCCAGTACTTC. This translates into CASGWRGLLETQYF. The rearrangement links TRBV19 to TRBJ2-5, with D possibly matching TRBD2 (6 bases). The V gene lost 8 bases and the J gene lost 5 bases, with 18 bases spanning the gap. The CDR3 loop spans 14 amino acids. CDR1 and CDR2 (germline): LNHDA, SQIVND (reference sequence).

The chain recombines TRBV7-2 with TRBJ2-1, with D hard to call. The germline V and J ends were trimmed by 2 bases and 6 bases, with 11 bases remaining between them. The CDR3 extends over 14 amino acids. Germline V lookup: CDR1 SGHTA, CDR2 FQGNSA. The CDR3 sequence: CASSLSGTGNEQFF. Here the CDR3 DNA reads TGTGCCAGCAGCTTATCAGGAACCGGCAATGAGCAGTTCTTC.

This sequence joins TRBV19 and TRBJ1-3; D remains unclear. CDR1 is LNHDA and CDR2 is SQIVND in the germline V gene (reference sequence). This CDR3 has 15 amino acids. The V end lost 7 bases, the J end lost 7 bases, and 20 bases lay between the germline ends. The CDR3 region has the DNA TGTGCCAGTAATCAAGGTCCCCTCTGGAGGAACACCATATATTTT. Its protein product is CASNQGPLWRNTIYF.

The genes are TRBV19 and TRBJ1-2, with D hard to call. The germline V and J ends were trimmed by 3 bases and 4 bases, with 9 bases remaining between them. The CDR3 covers 13 residues. Looked up from germline, CDR1 is LNHDA and CDR2 is SQIVND (reference sequence). This CDR3 is CASSIGEAYGYTF. CDR3 DNA sequence: TGTGCCAGTAGTATCGGGGAAGCCTATGGCTACACCTTC.

CDR3 sequence (DNA): TGTGCCAGCAGCTTAGTGACAGGGATGCTCAATCAGCCCCAGCATTTT. It encodes CASSLVTGMLNQPQHF. The V and J genes are TRBV7-9 and TRBJ1-5; TRBD1 matches at 7 bases. V shed 1 base, J shed 3 bases, and the junction held 6 bases outside the gene matches. Germline CDR1 reads SEHNR; CDR2 reads FQNEAQ (reference sequence). The CDR3 consists of 16 residues.

This chain joins TRBV7-2 and TRBJ2-2; 9 bases map to TRBD1. V dropped 1 base and J dropped 4; count of bases not matched to a gene: 4. The germline V gene encodes CDR1 SGHTA and CDR2 FQGNSA. The CDR3 length is 16 residues. CDR3 DNA sequence: TGTGCCAGCAGCTTAGTGGGACAGGGAATCACCGGGGAGCTGTTTTTT. Protein sequence: CASSLVGQGITGELFF.

This chain connects TRBV5-1 to TRBJ1-1, with D uncertain. CDR3 size: 13 residues. CDR1 and CDR2 (germline): SGHRS, YFSETQ. Trimming took off 1 base at V and 1 base at J, with 5 bases between the two ends. CDR3 amino acids: CASSLLGNTEAFF. The DNA of the CDR3 is TGCGCCAGCAGCTTGCTCGGGAACACTGAAGCTTTCTTT.

The chain uses TRBV19 and TRBJ2-6; D ambiguous. The CDR3 totals 15 residues. Trimming took off 3 bases at V and 1 base at J, with 7 bases between the two ends. The V gene's germline CDR1 is LNHDA and CDR2 SQIVND (reference sequence). CDR3: CASSISESGANVLTF. In DNA form, the CDR3 reads TGTGCCAGTAGTATCTCTGAATCTGGGGCCAACGTCCTGACTTTC.

CDR3 protein: CASSSPGNTIYF. The CDR3 DNA reads as TGTGCCAGCAGTTCCCCAGGAAACACCATATATTTT. This chain joins TRBV9 and TRBJ1-3, with unresolved D. The CDR3 contains 12 residues. V was clipped by 5 bases and J by 4 bases, with 7 bases between them. Per germline, CDR1 SGDLS and CDR2 YYNGEE. Using reference TRBV9 and TRBJ1-3 for the parts outside the CDR3, the full variable domain is DSGVTQTPKHLITATGQRVTLRCSPRSGDLSVYWYQQSLDQGLQFLIQYYNGEERAKGNILERFSAQQFPDLHSELNLSSLELGDSALYFCASSSPGNTIYFGEGSWLTVV.

This clone was recorded a few times. J is TRBJ1-6 and V is TRBV4-1; D not resolved. Between the trimmed V and J ends, which lost 0 bases and 0 bases, there was a span of 15 bases. The CDR3 consists of 19 residues. Germline assignment: CDR1 MGHRA and CDR2 YSYEKL. CDR3 residues: CASSQELRESSSYNSPLHF. DNA for the CDR3: TGCGCCAGCAGCCAAGAACTAAGGGAATCGAGCTCCTATAATTCACCCCTCCACTTT.